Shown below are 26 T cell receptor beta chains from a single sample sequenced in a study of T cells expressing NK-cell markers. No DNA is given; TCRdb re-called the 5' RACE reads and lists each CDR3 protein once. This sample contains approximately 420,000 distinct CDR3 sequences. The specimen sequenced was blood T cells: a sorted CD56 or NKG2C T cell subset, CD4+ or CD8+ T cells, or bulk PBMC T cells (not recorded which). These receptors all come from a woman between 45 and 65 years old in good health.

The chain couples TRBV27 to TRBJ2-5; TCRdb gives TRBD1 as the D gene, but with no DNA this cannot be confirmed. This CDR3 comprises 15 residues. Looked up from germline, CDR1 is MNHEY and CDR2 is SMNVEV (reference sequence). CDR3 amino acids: CASSIAGAWRETQYF.

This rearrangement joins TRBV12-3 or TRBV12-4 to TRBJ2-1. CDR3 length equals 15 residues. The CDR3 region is CASIQGMGSYNEQFF.

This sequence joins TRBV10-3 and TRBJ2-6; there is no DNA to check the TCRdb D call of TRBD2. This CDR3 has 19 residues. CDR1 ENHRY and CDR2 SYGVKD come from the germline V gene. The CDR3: CAISDKLAGGLSGANVLTF.

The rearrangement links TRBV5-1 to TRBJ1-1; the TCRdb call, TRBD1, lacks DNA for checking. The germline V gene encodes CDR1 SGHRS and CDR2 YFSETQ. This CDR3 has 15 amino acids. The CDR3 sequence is CASSPYDRAVTEAFF.

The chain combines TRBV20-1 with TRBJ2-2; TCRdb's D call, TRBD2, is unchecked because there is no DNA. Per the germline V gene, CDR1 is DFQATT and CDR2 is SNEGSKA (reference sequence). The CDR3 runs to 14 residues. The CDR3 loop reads CSARDRGRGEELFF.

The CDR3 region is CASSLISAGGPHEQFF. This chain uses TRBV5-1 with TRBJ2-1; TCRdb returns TRBD2, unconfirmable since there is no DNA. Germline V lookup: CDR1 SGHRS, CDR2 YFSETQ. This CDR3 spans 16 amino acids.

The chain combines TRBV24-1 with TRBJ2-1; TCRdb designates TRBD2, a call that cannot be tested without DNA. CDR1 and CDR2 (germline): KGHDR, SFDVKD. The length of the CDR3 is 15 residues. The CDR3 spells CATAGGTVPDDEQFF.

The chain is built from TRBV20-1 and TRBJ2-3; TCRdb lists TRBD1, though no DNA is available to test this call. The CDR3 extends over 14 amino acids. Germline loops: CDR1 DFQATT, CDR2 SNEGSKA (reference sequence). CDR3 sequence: CSARGGAGADTQYF.

The CDR3 loop is CASRQGEKLFF. The chain employs TRBV4-1 and TRBJ1-4. The CDR3 is 11 amino acids. Germline values: CDR1 MGHRA, CDR2 YSYEKL.

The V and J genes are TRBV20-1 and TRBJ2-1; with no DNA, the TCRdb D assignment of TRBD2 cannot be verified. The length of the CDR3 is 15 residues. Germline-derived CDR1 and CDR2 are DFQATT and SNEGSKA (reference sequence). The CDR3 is CSARRDRDFINEQFF.

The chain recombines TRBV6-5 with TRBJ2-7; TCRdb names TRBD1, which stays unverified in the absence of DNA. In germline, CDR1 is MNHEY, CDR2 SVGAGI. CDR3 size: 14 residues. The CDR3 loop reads CASHPGGSSYEQYF.

Here the CDR3 reads CASSGQVTQYF. The chain couples TRBV25-1 to TRBJ2-5. CDR1 is MGHDK and CDR2 is SYGVNS in the germline V gene. The length of the CDR3 is 11 residues.

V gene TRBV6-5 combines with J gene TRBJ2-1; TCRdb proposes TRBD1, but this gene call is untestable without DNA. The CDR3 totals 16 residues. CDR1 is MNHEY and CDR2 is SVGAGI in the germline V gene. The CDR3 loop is CASSRYGTGGQNEQFF.

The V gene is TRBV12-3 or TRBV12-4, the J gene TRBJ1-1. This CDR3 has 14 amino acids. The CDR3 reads CASSFRVFNTEAFF.

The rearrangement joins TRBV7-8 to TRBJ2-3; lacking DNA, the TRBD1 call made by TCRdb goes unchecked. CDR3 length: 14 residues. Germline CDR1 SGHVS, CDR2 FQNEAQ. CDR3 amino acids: CASSFGTGADTQYF. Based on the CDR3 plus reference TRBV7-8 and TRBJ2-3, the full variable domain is GAGVSQSPRYKVAKRGQDVALRCDPISGHVSLFWYQQALGQGPEFLTYFQNEAQLDKSGLPSDRFFAERPEGSVSTLKIQRTQQEDSAVYLCASSFGTGADTQYFGPGTRLTVL.

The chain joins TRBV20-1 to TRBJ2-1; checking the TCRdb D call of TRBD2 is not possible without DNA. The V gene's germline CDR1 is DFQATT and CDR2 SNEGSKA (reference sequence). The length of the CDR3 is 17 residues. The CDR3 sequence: CSARDELILAGYNEQFF.

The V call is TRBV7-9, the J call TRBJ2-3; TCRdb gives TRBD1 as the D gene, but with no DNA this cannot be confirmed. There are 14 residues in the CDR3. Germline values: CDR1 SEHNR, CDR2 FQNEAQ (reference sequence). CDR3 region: CASSPETGFDTQYF.

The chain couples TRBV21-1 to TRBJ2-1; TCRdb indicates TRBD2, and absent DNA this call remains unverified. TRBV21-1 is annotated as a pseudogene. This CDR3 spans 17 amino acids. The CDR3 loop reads CASSKDGSSGDYNEQFF.

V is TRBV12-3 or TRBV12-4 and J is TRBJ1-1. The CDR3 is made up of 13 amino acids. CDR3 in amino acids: CASSLFGNTEAFF.

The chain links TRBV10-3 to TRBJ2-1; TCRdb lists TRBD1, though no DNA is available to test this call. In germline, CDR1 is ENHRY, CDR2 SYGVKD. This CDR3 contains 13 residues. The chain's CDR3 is CAISDRPVDEQFF.

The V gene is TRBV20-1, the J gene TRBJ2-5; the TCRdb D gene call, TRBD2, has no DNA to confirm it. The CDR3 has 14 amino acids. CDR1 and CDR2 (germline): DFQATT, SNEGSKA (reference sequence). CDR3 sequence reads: CSAESGLLQETQYF.

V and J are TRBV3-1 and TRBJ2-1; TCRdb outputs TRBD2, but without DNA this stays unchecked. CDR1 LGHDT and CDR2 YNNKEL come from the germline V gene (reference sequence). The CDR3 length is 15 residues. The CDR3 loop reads CASRSSGTSNNEQFF.

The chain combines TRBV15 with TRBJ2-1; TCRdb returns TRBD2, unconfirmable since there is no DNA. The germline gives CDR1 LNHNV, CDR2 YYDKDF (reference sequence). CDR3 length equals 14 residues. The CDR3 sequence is CATSRDLAGDEQFF.

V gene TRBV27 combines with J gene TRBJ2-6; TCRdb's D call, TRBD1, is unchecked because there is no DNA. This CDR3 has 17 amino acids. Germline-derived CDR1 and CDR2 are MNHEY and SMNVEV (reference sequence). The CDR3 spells CASSLSVAGTGANVLTF.

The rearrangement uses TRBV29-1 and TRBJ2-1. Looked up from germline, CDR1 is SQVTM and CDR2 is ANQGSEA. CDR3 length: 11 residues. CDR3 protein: CSVPIMGEQFF.

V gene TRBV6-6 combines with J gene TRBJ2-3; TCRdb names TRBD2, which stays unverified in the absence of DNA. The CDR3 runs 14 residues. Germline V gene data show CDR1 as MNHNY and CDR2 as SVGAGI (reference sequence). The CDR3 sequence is CASSYRKGLDTQYF.